This T cell receptor (beta chain) is from a study of blood T cell repertoires in COVID-19. This clone was detected once. Measured with immunoSEQ multiplex PCR; TCRdb has only the in-frame clones, and not every one. In the table there are about 70,000 clones, approximately 80% of which are singletons. Germline V CDR1 and CDR2: MNHEY, SVGAGI. The CDR3 sequence is 16 residues long. The V end was cut by 1 base, the J end by 4 bases, with 15 bases between. The TCR comes from a man aged 30 to 39 with COVID-19, enrolled during active disease. Sequenced: peripheral blood. The genes are TRBV6-5 and TRBJ2-3; D is ambiguous. The CDR3 here is CASSYLGPVSADTQYF. CDR3 DNA sequence: TGTGCCAGCAGTTACTTGGGCCCCGTCTCCGCAGATACGCAGTATTTT.